This T cell receptor beta chain was captured in a study of CD8+ T cells in alopecia areata. Study-wide results and limits: Given one nonresponder, whether baseline CD8+ expansion relates to response remains uncertain.

Extraction and reverse transcription of RNA yielded cDNA as the sequencing template. Sequencing used immunoSEQ multiplex PCR; TCRdb keeps in-frame clones, though not all of them. The data hold fewer than 250,000 clones, with 40% to 45% observed a single time. Regarding treatment: oral pan-JAK inhibitor, 5-10 mg twice daily. This clone appeared once. Its cognate antigen is unknown. The CDR3 loop spans 17 amino acids. Germline CDR1 and CDR2: SGHRS and YFSETQ. V gave up 2 bases and J gave up 3 bases, with 18 bases separating them. The origin of this receptor is a human donor with alopecia areata. The rearrangement joins TRBV5-1 to TRBJ2-4; D tentatively fits TRBD1 or TRBD2 (5 bases each). The source was CD4+ T cells sorted from blood, collected around week 37, from a patient treated with tofacitinib. The CDR3 DNA reads as TGCGCCAGCAGCTTCTCCCTGGACCCTGGGGGCAAAAACATTCAGTACTTC. Translation gives CASSFSLDPGGKNIQYF.